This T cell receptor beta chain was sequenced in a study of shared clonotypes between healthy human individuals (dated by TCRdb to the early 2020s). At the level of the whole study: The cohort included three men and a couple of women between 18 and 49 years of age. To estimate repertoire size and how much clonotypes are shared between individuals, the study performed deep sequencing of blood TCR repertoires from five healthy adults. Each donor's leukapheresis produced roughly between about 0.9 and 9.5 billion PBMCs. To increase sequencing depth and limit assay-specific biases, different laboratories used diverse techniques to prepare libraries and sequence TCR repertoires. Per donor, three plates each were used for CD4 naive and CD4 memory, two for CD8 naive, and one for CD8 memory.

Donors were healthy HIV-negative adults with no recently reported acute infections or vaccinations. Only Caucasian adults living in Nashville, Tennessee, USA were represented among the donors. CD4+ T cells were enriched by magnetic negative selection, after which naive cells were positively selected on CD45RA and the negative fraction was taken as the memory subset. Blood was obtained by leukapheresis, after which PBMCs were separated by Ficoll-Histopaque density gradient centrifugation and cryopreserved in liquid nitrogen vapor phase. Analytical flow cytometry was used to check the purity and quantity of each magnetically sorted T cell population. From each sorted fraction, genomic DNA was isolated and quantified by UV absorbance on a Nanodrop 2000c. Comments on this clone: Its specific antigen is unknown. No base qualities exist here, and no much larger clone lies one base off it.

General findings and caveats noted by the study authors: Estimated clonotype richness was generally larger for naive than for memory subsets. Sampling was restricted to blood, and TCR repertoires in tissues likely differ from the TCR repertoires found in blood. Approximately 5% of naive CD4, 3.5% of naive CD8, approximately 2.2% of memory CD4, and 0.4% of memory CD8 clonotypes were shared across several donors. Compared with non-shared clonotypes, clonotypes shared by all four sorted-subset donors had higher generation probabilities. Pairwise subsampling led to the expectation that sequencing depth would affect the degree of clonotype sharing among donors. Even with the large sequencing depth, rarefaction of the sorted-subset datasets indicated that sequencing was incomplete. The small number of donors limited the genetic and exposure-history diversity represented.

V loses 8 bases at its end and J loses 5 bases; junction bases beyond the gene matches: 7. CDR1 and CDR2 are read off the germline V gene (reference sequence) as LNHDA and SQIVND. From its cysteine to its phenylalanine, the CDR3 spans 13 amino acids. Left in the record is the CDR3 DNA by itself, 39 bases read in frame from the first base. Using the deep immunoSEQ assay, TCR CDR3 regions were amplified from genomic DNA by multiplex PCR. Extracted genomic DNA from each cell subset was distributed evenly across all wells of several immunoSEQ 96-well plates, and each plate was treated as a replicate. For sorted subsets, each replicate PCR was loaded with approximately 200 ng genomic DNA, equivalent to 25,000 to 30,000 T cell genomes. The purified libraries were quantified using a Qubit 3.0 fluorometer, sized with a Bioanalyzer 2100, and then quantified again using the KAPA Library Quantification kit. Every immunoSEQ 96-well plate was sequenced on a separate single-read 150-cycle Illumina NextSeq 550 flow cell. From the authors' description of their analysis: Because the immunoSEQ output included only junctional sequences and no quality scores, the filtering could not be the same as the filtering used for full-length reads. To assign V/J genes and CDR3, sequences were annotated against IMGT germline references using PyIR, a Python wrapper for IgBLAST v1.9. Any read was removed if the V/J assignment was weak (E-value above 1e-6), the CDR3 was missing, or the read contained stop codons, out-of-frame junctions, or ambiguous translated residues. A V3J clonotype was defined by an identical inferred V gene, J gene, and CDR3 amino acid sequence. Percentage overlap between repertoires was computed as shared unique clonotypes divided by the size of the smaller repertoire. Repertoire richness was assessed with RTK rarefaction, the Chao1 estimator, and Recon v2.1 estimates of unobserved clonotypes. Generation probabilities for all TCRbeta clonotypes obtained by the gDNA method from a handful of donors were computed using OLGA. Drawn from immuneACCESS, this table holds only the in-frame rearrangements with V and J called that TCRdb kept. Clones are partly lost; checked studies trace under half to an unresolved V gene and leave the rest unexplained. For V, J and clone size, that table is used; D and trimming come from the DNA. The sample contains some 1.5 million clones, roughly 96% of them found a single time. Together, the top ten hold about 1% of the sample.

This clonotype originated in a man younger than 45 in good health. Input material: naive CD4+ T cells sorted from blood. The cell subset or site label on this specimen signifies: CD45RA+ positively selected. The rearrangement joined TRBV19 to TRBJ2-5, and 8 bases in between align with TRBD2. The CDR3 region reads CASRVAGSETQYF. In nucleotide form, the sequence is TGTGCCAGTCGGGTAGCGGGGTCGGAGACCCAGTACTTC.